A single sample gave rise to the 27 T cell receptor beta chains below, sequenced in a study of T-cell memory formation after mild COVID-19. MiXCR was run by TCRdb on the 5' RACE reads, yielding one entry per CDR3 protein. This table has under 150,000 distinct CDR3 sequences, 16% appearing once. Sequenced sample: PBMCs or a T cell subset sorted from them (not recorded which). The receptor source for this set is an adult woman who had mild COVID-19 (a few samples of this study predate the infection). Cell type and time point are not known.

A few counts support this clonotype. This sequence joins TRBV12-3 or TRBV12-4 and TRBJ2-7; 7 bases fit TRBD1. This CDR3 contains 13 residues. The trim removed 6 bases at V and 2 bases at J, leaving 4 bases unmatched. CDR3 DNA: TGTGCCAGCAGACAGGGGTCCACCTACGAGCAGTACTTC. This translates into CASRQGSTYEQYF.

This clonotype was picked up a small number of times. The chain links TRBV5-5 to TRBJ2-5; TRBD1 matches 12 bases. The V and J ends lost 4 bases and 3 bases, in that order; junction bases with no gene match: 4. This CDR3 contains 15 residues. From germline, CDR1 is SGHKS and CDR2 YYEKEE (reference sequence). The CDR3 region has the DNA TGTGCCAGCAGCCCGGGGACAGGGGGCGAAGAGACCCAGTACTTC. This translates into CASSPGTGGEETQYF.

This clonotype was counted between two and nine times. The V gene is TRBV5-1, the J gene TRBJ2-7; 7 bases map to TRBD1. Germline V gene sequence: CDR1 SGHRS, CDR2 YFSETQ. The V segment lost 4 bases and the J segment 5 bases; nucleotides outside the gene matches: 12. This CDR3 spans 15 amino acids. CDR3 DNA sequence: TGCGCCAGCAGCCTAACGGGACAGACGTTCCACGAGCAGTACTTC. The encoded protein is CASSLTGQTFHEQYF.

The chain carries TRBV27 and TRBJ1-2; the D is unclear. Deletions cut 4 bases from V and 1 base from J, with 7 bases between. Per the germline V gene, CDR1 is MNHEY and CDR2 is SMNVEV (reference sequence). The CDR3 spans 13 residues. The CDR3 here is CASSYTVNYGYTF. CDR3 sequence (DNA): TGTGCCAGCAGTTACACAGTTAACTATGGCTACACCTTC.

This chain uses TRBV7-8 with TRBJ2-1; TRBD1 is a possible D gene (6 bases). Germline-derived CDR1 and CDR2 are SGHVS and FQNEAQ. Trimming shortened V by 5 bases and J by 1 base, and 18 bases separated the two germline ends. This CDR3 comprises 17 residues. The DNA of the CDR3 is TGTGCCAGCAGCAGGAGATTAAGAGACAGGTCCTACAATGAGCAGTTCTTC. Its translation: CASSRRLRDRSYNEQFF.

J is TRBJ1-5 and V is TRBV5-6; D is unresolved. The CDR3 consists of 12 residues. The V end lost 3 bases, the J end lost 7 bases, and 8 bases lay between the germline ends. Germline V gene lookup returns CDR1 SGHDT and CDR2 YYEEEE. CDR3 DNA: TGTGCCAGCAGCTCCCGGGCACAGCCCCAGCATTTT. Translating it yields CASSSRAQPQHF.

The rearrangement joins TRBV7-2 to TRBJ2-1; 8 bases are a match to TRBD1. Germline CDR1 and CDR2: SGHTA and FQGNSA. The CDR3 spans 15 residues. V trimming: 5 bases; J trimming: 6 bases; junction bases outside the gene matches: 9. This chain's CDR3 is CASSPTAGQGNEQFF. CDR3 DNA sequence: TGTGCCAGCAGCCCCACGGCCGGACAGGGCAATGAGCAGTTCTTC.

The chain links TRBV6-6 to TRBJ1-1, with a tentative D call TRBD1 (6 bases). The germline V gene encodes CDR1 MNHNY and CDR2 SVGAGI (reference sequence). The CDR3 runs 15 residues. V was pared by 4 bases and J by 10 bases, with 22 bases between. CDR3 nucleotide sequence: TGTGCCAGCAGTTCCTCCGACACAGGGATAATGGTAGCTTTCTTT. This encodes CASSSSDTGIMVAFF.

This clonotype was seen repeatedly, ten times or more. The rearrangement links TRBV5-1 to TRBJ2-1; 7 positions agree with TRBD2. Losses at the gene ends were 4 bases for V and 6 bases for J; bases not matched to a gene: 13. Germline lookup yields CDR1 SGHRS and CDR2 YFSETQ. This CDR3 region has 16 residues. Here the CDR3 DNA reads TGCGCCAGCAGCCAATACGTTGGCGGGAGTGGCAATGAGCAGTTCTTC. The encoded protein is CASSQYVGGSGNEQFF.

V is TRBV12-3 or TRBV12-4 and J is TRBJ1-5, with 9 bases fitting TRBD1. CDR3 length: 16 amino acids. With 2 bases clipped from V and 7 bases from J, the junction kept 9 bases outside the gene matches. For the CDR3, the DNA is TGTGCCAGCAGTTTAATGGGGACAGGGCCCCCCCAGCCCCAGCATTTT. Amino acids: CASSLMGTGPPQPQHF.

The V call is TRBV10-3, the J call TRBJ2-7; 7 nucleotides agree with TRBD1. Per the germline V gene, CDR1 is ENHRY and CDR2 is SYGVKD. With 6 bases clipped from V and 2 bases from J, the junction kept 10 bases outside the gene matches. This CDR3 has 15 residues. The CDR3 DNA is TGTGCCATCAGCCCCAACCCCCAGGGGGCCTACGAGCAGTACTTC. The encoded protein is CAISPNPQGAYEQYF.

This clonotype has more than one count but fewer than ten. The chain combines TRBV5-6 with TRBJ2-7; 7 nucleotides match TRBD2. CDR3 size: 13 residues. Germline CDR1 reads SGHDT; CDR2 reads YYEEEE. Trimming took 4 bases from V and 2 from J; bases not matched to a gene: 3. This CDR3 is CASSMGGAYEQYF. In DNA, the CDR3 is TGTGCCAGCAGCATGGGGGGGGCCTACGAGCAGTACTTC. Full variable domain (outside the CDR3, taken from reference TRBV5-6 and TRBJ2-7): DAGVTQSPTHLIKTRGQQVTLRCSPKSGHDTVSWYQQALGQGPQFIFQYYEEEERQRGNFPDRFSGHQFPNYSSELNVNALLLGDSALYLCASSMGGAYEQYFGPGTRLTVT.

There are a few counts of this clonotype. The chain is built from TRBV7-2 and TRBJ2-1; TRBD2 agrees at 10 bases. Germline CDR1 reads SGHTA; CDR2 reads FQGNSA. The CDR3 covers 16 residues. V was pared by 4 bases and J by 1 base, with 4 bases of the junction left unmatched. The CDR3 DNA reads TGTGCCAGCAGCTGGAGCGGGAGGGGATCCTACAATGAGCAGTTCTTC. It translates to CASSWSGRGSYNEQFF.

This clonotype was counted only a few times. CDR3 in amino acids: CASSPTNGNNEQFF. The CDR3 region has the DNA TGTGCCAGCAGCCCCACAAATGGGAACAATGAGCAGTTCTTC. The chain has TRBV12-3 or TRBV12-4 and TRBJ2-1, with unresolved D. The CDR3 spans 14 residues. V was trimmed by 6 bases and J by 5 bases, leaving 14 bases between them.

CDR3 residues: CASSFVSREGYTF. The CDR3 DNA reads TGTGCCAGCAGTTTCGTTTCCAGGGAAGGCTACACCTTC. J is TRBJ1-2 and V is TRBV12-3 or TRBV12-4; tentatively, D is TRBD1 (5 bases). Between the trimmed V and J ends, which lost 3 bases and 8 bases, there was a span of 13 bases. This CDR3 is 13 amino acids long.

This clonotype was counted only a few times. The rearrangement uses TRBV6-5 and TRBJ2-1, with unresolved D. Per the germline V gene, CDR1 is MNHEY and CDR2 is SVGAGI. This CDR3 is 13 amino acids long. The ends were cut back, 0 bases at V and 8 bases at J, with 8 bases in the middle. CDR3 amino acids: CASSYSQWDEQFF. CDR3 coding DNA: TGTGCCAGCAGTTACTCTCAGTGGGATGAGCAGTTCTTC.

In this sample, this clonotype turned up many times. J is TRBJ2-7 and V is TRBV5-5; D unresolved. CDR1 and CDR2 from the germline V gene are SGHKS and YYEKEE (reference sequence). Between the trimmed V and J ends, which lost 2 bases and 2 bases, there was a span of 2 bases. The CDR3 length is 11 residues. The CDR3 reads CASSFAYEQYF. The DNA of the CDR3 is TGTGCCAGCAGCTTCGCCTACGAGCAGTACTTC.

J is TRBJ2-1 and V is TRBV7-9; a possible D gene is TRBD2 (6 bases). Trimming shortened V by 5 bases and J by 10 bases, and 21 bases separated the two germline ends. Germline lookup yields CDR1 SEHNR and CDR2 FQNEAQ (reference sequence). This CDR3 region has 15 residues. The CDR3 DNA follows: TGTGCCAGCAGCCCCCGACTAGAGGGGTTGCGGGAGCAGTTCTTC. Its translation: CASSPRLEGLREQFF. The full variable domain, with the rest looked up from reference TRBV7-9 and TRBJ2-1, is DTGVSQNPRHKITKRGQNVTFRCDPISEHNRLYWYRQTLGQGPEFLTYFQNEAQLEKSRLLSDRFSAERPKGSFSTLEIQRTEQGDSAMYLCASSPRLEGLREQFFGPGTRLTVL.

This clonotype appeared a few times. The chain is built from TRBV10-3 and TRBJ1-2; D perhaps matches TRBD1 (6 bases). Trimming removed 4 bases at V and 6 bases at J, with 12 bases between. The CDR3 spans 13 residues. Germline V gives CDR1 ENHRY, CDR2 SYGVKD. The CDR3 protein is CAISGSGGDGYTF. The CDR3 DNA reads TGTGCCATCAGTGGGAGCGGGGGCGATGGCTACACCTTC.

The V call is TRBV6-5, the J call TRBJ2-3; D ambiguous. The CDR3 has 13 amino acids. The germline V gene has CDR1 MNHEY and CDR2 SVGAGI. V lost 6 bases, J lost 6 bases, and 13 bases lay in between. CDR3 loop: CASRDLVADTQYF. The CDR3 region has the DNA TGTGCCAGCAGGGATCTGGTTGCGGATACGCAGTATTTT.

This clonotype was counted between two and nine times. The J gene is TRBJ1-2, the V gene TRBV9, with 8 bases identical to TRBD1. Germline V CDR1 and CDR2: SGDLS, YYNGEE. The CDR3 totals 15 residues. The V and J ends lost 4 bases and 4 bases, in that order; junction bases with no gene match: 9. In DNA form, the CDR3 reads TGTGCCAGCAGCTCCGGACAGGGATTCGCCTATGGCTACACCTTC. It is translated as CASSSGQGFAYGYTF.

The chain links TRBV5-5 to TRBJ1-1; D gene uncertain. The CDR3 consists of 14 residues. Trimming removed 2 bases from V and 4 bases from J, with 12 bases in between. Germline V gives CDR1 SGHKS, CDR2 YYEKEE (reference sequence). For the CDR3, the DNA is TGTGCCAGCAGCTTCTTGTCCGCGAGCACTGAAGCTTTCTTT. It yields the protein CASSFLSASTEAFF.

The V gene is TRBV5-6, the J gene TRBJ1-3; D not resolved. CDR1 and CDR2 (germline): SGHDT, YYEEEE. V gave up 5 bases and J gave up 1 base, with 22 bases separating them. The CDR3 has 18 residues. CDR3 sequence (DNA): TGTGCCAGCAGACAAAAGCCGACCGACCCCGTGTCTGGAAACACCATATATTTT. Its translation is CASRQKPTDPVSGNTIYF. The whole variable domain, remainder taken from reference TRBV5-6 and TRBJ1-3, is DAGVTQSPTHLIKTRGQQVTLRCSPKSGHDTVSWYQQALGQGPQFIFQYYEEEERQRGNFPDRFSGHQFPNYSSELNVNALLLGDSALYLCASRQKPTDPVSGNTIYFGEGSWLTVV.

The rearrangement uses TRBV20-1 and TRBJ2-7, with 9 bases aligning to TRBD2. The CDR3 runs to 15 residues. CDR1 is DFQATT, CDR2 SNEGSKA, per germline (reference sequence). After removal of 0 bases from V and 3 bases from J, the junction contained 6 bases not matched to a gene. The CDR3 region is CSARDGASGDYEQYF. CDR3 bases: TGCAGTGCTAGAGATGGCGCTAGCGGGGACTACGAGCAGTACTTC.

The table lists this clonotype with a few counts. The chain is built from TRBV7-2 and TRBJ2-7; D remains unclear. V gave up 1 base and J gave up 3 bases, with 10 bases separating them. Germline V gene sequence: CDR1 SGHTA, CDR2 FQGNSA. This CDR3 has 14 residues. The CDR3 region is CASSLELVVYEQYF. CDR3 nucleotide sequence: TGTGCCAGCAGCTTAGAGCTAGTCGTCTACGAGCAGTACTTC. Complete variable domain (other parts from reference TRBV7-2 and TRBJ2-7): GAGVSQSPSNKVTEKGKDVELRCDPISGHTALYWYRQSLGQGLEFLIYFQGNSAPDKSGLPSDRFSAERTGGSVSTLTIQRTQQEDSAVYLCASSLELVVYEQYFGPGTRLTVT.

This clonotype was seen a few times. This chain uses TRBV7-9 with TRBJ2-7, with 9 positions matching TRBD1. CDR3 size: 16 residues. Germline CDR1 reads SEHNR; CDR2 reads FQNEAQ (reference sequence). The J segment lost 5 bases and the V segment lost 5 bases, leaving 13 bases of the junction unmatched. In DNA form, the CDR3 reads TGTGCCAGCAGCGGGCCATCGGGACAGGGTACCCACGAGCAGTACTTC. This sequence encodes CASSGPSGQGTHEQYF. Full variable domain (outside the CDR3, taken from reference TRBV7-9 and TRBJ2-7): DTGVSQNPRHKITKRGQNVTFRCDPISEHNRLYWYRQTLGQGPEFLTYFQNEAQLEKSRLLSDRFSAERPKGSFSTLEIQRTEQGDSAMYLCASSGPSGQGTHEQYFGPGTRLTVT.

The chain carries TRBV24-1 and TRBJ2-7, with 8 bases fitting TRBD1. The germline gives CDR1 KGHDR, CDR2 SFDVKD. V lost 3 bases, J lost 5 bases, and 2 bases stayed unmatched. CDR3 length equals 13 residues. CDR3 coding DNA: TGTGCCACCAGTGATGAGGACAGGGACGAGCAGTACTTC. Its translation is CATSDEDRDEQYF.